The sequence of this T cell receptor beta chain was determined in a study of blood T cell repertoires in COVID-19 (dated by TCRdb to about 2020). In terms of the full investigation: Samples from collaborators originated in the United States, Italy and Spain and spanned both the acute and convalescent phases of COVID-19. The prospective study material was composed of cDNA or gDNA derived from T cells, B-cell-depleted T cells, or PBMCs. The dataset comprised deeply sampled blood TCRbeta repertoires from subjects exposed to, actively infected with, or recovered from COVID-19. The repertoires were released in a freely available public database intended as a resource for research on the immune response to SARS-CoV-2. Samples were obtained from the ongoing ImmuneRACE study (first 160 participants) and from about 1,300 subjects provided by 6 global collaborators. The sample metadata nearly always contained a de-identified subject ID, COVID-19 status, age in years and sex. HLA class I and class II types, where available, came from metadata supplied by the sample provider rather than from assay-based typing. Here is what the overall study found, with its caveats: The quantity of clinical and demographic metadata differed by source and by participant and was supplied without curation.

A note on this clone: No antigen is known for it. Per-base qualities were not stored, and no clone one base away is much larger.

TCRbeta CDR3 regions were amplified from genomic DNA by means of the immunoSEQ Assay, a bias-controlled multiplex PCR. In the source study's methods: Within the assay, amplification of reference gene primers was used to estimate how many nucleated cells each sample contained. Sequence reads were collapsed and filtered to measure the absolute abundance of every unique TCRbeta CDR3 rearrangement. For each sample, productive Simpson clonality was calculated as the square root of Simpson's diversity index across productive rearrangements. The immuneACCESS repertoire file appears here via TCRdb, limited to in-frame rearrangements. These files lack a portion of the clones; in checked studies, under half of the deficit traces to unresolved V genes, and the cause of the others is not known. D and trimming were read from the DNA, whereas the V and J calls and clone size are those reported in that table. Across this sample there are about 150,000 clones, with roughly 78% seen only once. Under 2% of the sample is in the top ten clones.

According to the germline V gene (reference sequence), CDR1 reads LNHDA and CDR2 reads SQIVND. The CDR3 holds 14 amino acids from the cysteine to the phenylalanine. Only the CDR3 part of the read is kept: 42 bases, read in frame from the first base. Germline trimming: 8 bases from V, 0 bases from J; junction bases outside gene matches: 3. Collaborating institutions collected whole blood in K2EDTA tubes following their own protocols. For TCRbeta analysis, collaborators shipped samples as frozen whole blood, isolated PBMCs, or DNA extracted from either of those sample types. The sequence came from a man older than 75 with acute or convalescent COVID-19. The sequenced material came from peripheral blood. Recombination linked TRBV19 to TRBJ2-2, with TRBD1 matching 7 junction bases. The CDR3 amino acid sequence is: CASRTGANTGELFF. Read as DNA, the sequence is TGTGCCAGTCGGACAGGCGCGAACACCGGGGAGCTGTTTTTT.